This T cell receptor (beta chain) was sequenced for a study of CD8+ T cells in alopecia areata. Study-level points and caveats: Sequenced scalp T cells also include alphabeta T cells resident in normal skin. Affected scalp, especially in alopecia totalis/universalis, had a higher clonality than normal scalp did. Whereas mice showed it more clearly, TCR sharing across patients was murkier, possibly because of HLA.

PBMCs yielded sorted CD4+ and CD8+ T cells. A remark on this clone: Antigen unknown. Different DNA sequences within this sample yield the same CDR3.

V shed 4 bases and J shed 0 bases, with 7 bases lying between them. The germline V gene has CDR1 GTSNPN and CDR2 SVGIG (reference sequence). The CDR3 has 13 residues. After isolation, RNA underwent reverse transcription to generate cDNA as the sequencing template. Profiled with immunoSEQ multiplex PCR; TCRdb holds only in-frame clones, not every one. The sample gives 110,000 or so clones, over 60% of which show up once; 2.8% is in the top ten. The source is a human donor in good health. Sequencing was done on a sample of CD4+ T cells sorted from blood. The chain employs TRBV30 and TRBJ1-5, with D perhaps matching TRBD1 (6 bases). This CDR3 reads CAWTGDSNQPQHF. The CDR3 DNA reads TGTGCCTGGACAGGGGATAGCAATCAGCCCCAGCATTTT.